These 29 T cell receptor beta chains were sequenced from one sample in a study of response to subunit inactivated influenza vaccine. TCRdb re-called the RT-PCR reads through MiXCR, storing one row per CDR3 protein. This repertoire shows about 650,000 distinct CDR3 sequences, 11% to 15% found once; its top ten account for roughly 7.2%. The source material was PBMCs from blood, sampled 14 to 15 days before vaccination. These receptor sequences come from a man between 50 and 59 years old who received an inactivated influenza vaccine.

This chain connects TRBV12-3 or TRBV12-4 to TRBJ2-3; TRBD2 agrees at 10 bases. V gave up 4 bases and J gave up 5 bases; unmatched junction bases: 6. The CDR3 runs 15 residues. Written as DNA, the CDR3 is TGTGCCAGCAGTTCTACTAGCGGGGTGGGAGATACGCAGTATTTT. This translates into CASSSTSGVGDTQYF.

This clonotype was seen at least ten times. This sequence joins TRBV5-1 and TRBJ2-7; D call uncertain. The CDR3 runs 13 residues. Trimming stripped 7 bases from V and 7 bases from J, with 18 bases between. Germline-derived CDR1 and CDR2 are SGHRS and YFSETQ. CDR3 coding DNA: TGCGCCAGCGGATCCCCTAGGCAGAGAGAGCAGTACTTC. This sequence encodes CASGSPRQREQYF.

The chain is built from TRBV20-1 and TRBJ1-2, with 7 nucleotides matching TRBD1. CDR1 and CDR2 from the germline V gene are DFQATT and SNEGSKA (reference sequence). J was trimmed by 0 bases and V by 6 bases; bases with no gene match: 10. This CDR3 comprises 15 residues. The CDR3 here is CSATGTASTNYGYTF. In DNA form, the CDR3 reads TGCAGTGCAACCGGGACAGCATCAACTAACTATGGCTACACCTTC.

The chain carries TRBV5-1 and TRBJ2-2; 9 nucleotides agree with TRBD1. The V gene's germline CDR1 is SGHRS and CDR2 YFSETQ. The CDR3 has 15 amino acids. The ends lost 5 bases at V and 4 bases at J; junction bases unmatched: 6. For the CDR3, the DNA is TGCGCCAGCAGAAGGACAGGGGTTGGCACCGGGGAGCTGTTTTTT. This encodes CASRRTGVGTGELFF.

The chain links TRBV3-1 to TRBJ2-1, with TRBD1 matching 7 bases. Germline trimming cut 6 bases from V and 15 bases from J; bases unmatched to any gene: 11. Germline V gene lookup returns CDR1 LGHDT and CDR2 YNNKEL (reference sequence). The CDR3 has 12 residues. This CDR3 is CASRLVGGALFF. The CDR3 bases are TGTGCCAGCAGGTTGGTAGGGGGCGCGCTGTTCTTC.

This clonotype has more than one count but fewer than ten. V and J are TRBV5-6 and TRBJ2-1; D uncertain. V was clipped by 4 bases and J by 3 bases, with 14 bases between them. Germline V lookup: CDR1 SGHDT, CDR2 YYEEEE. The CDR3 is made up of 15 amino acids. The DNA of the CDR3 is TGTGCCAGCAGCCTCGGACGGGTACTCTACAATGAGCAGTTCTTC. Residues: CASSLGRVLYNEQFF.

DNA of the CDR3: TGTGCCAGTAGCGAGCAAACAGGACAGCAAGAGACCCAGTACTTC. Translation: CASSEQTGQQETQYF. The chain employs TRBV19 and TRBJ2-5, with D possibly TRBD1 on 6 matching bases. Trimming removed 6 bases at V and 2 bases at J, with 16 bases between. The CDR3 contains 15 residues. The V gene's germline CDR1 is LNHDA and CDR2 SQIVND (reference sequence).

The sample holds many counts of this clonotype. The chain has TRBV7-2 and TRBJ2-3, with TRBD2 matching over 11 bases. Germline V gene sequence: CDR1 SGHTA, CDR2 FQGNSA. V gave up 5 bases and J gave up 2 bases; unmatched junction bases: 6. The CDR3 has 16 residues. In DNA form, the CDR3 reads TGTGCCAGCAGCCTCCTAGCGGGAGGAATCACAGATACGCAGTATTTT. It is translated as CASSLLAGGITDTQYF. The full variable domain, completed using reference TRBV7-2 and TRBJ2-3, is GAGVSQSPSNKVTEKGKDVELRCDPISGHTALYWYRQSLGQGLEFLIYFQGNSAPDKSGLPSDRFSAERTGGSVSTLTIQRTQQEDSAVYLCASSLLAGGITDTQYFGPGTRLTVL.

This clonotype appeared a few times. V is TRBV7-7 and J is TRBJ2-5, with no clear D. Trimming pared 4 bases from V and 5 bases from J, leaving 14 bases between. The CDR3 length is 14 residues. CDR1 is SSHAT and CDR2 is FNYEAQ in the germline V gene (reference sequence). The CDR3 here is CASSSRLQSETQYF. The CDR3 bases are TGTGCCAGCAGCTCCCGATTACAGTCCGAGACCCAGTACTTC.

The CDR3 DNA follows: TGCAGCGTTGAAGTCCTAGGGGGAACCGAGCAGTACTTC. It is translated as CSVEVLGGTEQYF. The chain is built from TRBV29-1 and TRBJ2-7, with D tentatively TRBD1 (6 bases). Germline loops: CDR1 SQVTM, CDR2 ANQGSEA. The CDR3 totals 13 residues. V lost 1 base to trimming and J lost 6 bases, with 13 bases between them.

V and J are TRBV20-1 and TRBJ2-7; 7 bases fit TRBD1. V gave up 3 bases and J gave up 0 bases; unmatched junction bases: 8. The CDR3 loop spans 15 amino acids. Germline CDR1 is DFQATT and CDR2 is SNEGSKA (reference sequence). The CDR3 loop reads CSASQPGQNSYEQYF. CDR3 in DNA: TGCAGTGCTAGTCAACCGGGACAGAACTCCTACGAGCAGTACTTC.

V usage is TRBV30 and J usage is TRBJ2-1, with 9 bases lining up with TRBD2. Per the germline V gene, CDR1 is GTSNPN and CDR2 is SVGIG (reference sequence). This CDR3 comprises 12 residues. The V gene end was trimmed by 1 base and the J gene end by 10 bases; junction bases not matched to a gene: 2. CDR3 bases: TGTGCCTGGAGTGCCGGACTAGCGGAGCAGTTCTTC. It encodes CAWSAGLAEQFF.

CDR3 in DNA: TGTGCCAGCAGGGACAGGGGACTCACCGGGGAGCTGTTTTTT. Its translation: CASRDRGLTGELFF. The chain recombines TRBV25-1 with TRBJ2-2; 9 bases line up with TRBD1. The germline gives CDR1 MGHDK, CDR2 SYGVNS. V lost 6 bases, J lost 4 bases, and 3 bases stayed unmatched. There are 14 residues in the CDR3.

This rearrangement joins TRBV20-1 to TRBJ2-1; 8 positions match TRBD2. Germline CDR1 reads DFQATT; CDR2 reads SNEGSKA (reference sequence). The CDR3 consists of 14 residues. The trim removed 5 bases at V and 7 bases at J, leaving 10 bases unmatched. The CDR3 reads CSAPQSGGRNEQFF. DNA for the CDR3: TGCAGTGCTCCCCAAAGCGGGGGTCGGAATGAGCAGTTCTTC.

This clonotype was counted many times. This chain connects TRBV12-3 or TRBV12-4 to TRBJ2-7, with a weak D call TRBD1 (6 bases). This CDR3 region has 13 residues. The ends were cut back, 5 bases at V and 6 bases at J, with 14 bases in the middle. CDR3 nucleotide sequence: TGTGCCAGCAGTCCAGGGGACACGCTCGAGCAGTACTTC. It encodes CASSPGDTLEQYF.

This clonotype occurred a few times. The V call is TRBV20-1, the J call TRBJ2-7; 12 nucleotides agree with TRBD2. CDR1 DFQATT and CDR2 SNEGSKA come from the germline V gene (reference sequence). V shed 3 bases and J 5 bases; nucleotides not matched to a gene: 5. The CDR3 length is 14 residues. The CDR3 spells CSARTSGRLDEQYF. Written as DNA, the CDR3 is TGCAGTGCTAGGACTAGCGGGAGACTCGACGAGCAGTACTTC.

This clonotype appeared a single time. This chain uses TRBV4-2 with TRBJ1-4; D possibly corresponds to TRBD1 (5 bases). Per the germline V gene, CDR1 is LGHNA and CDR2 is YNFKEQ. This CDR3 region has 15 residues. Trimming removed 4 bases from V and 4 bases from J, with 13 bases in between. CDR3: CASSPGDLGNEKLFF. The CDR3 nucleotides read TGTGCCAGCAGCCCCGGGGACCTAGGTAATGAAAAACTGTTTTTT.

This clonotype has only a few counts. The chain carries TRBV5-1 and TRBJ1-1, with 7 bases that match TRBD1. Germline V CDR1 and CDR2: SGHRS, YFSETQ. The CDR3 loop spans 15 amino acids. The ends lost 0 bases at V and 4 bases at J; junction bases unmatched: 6. The CDR3 here is CASSLGSSGGTEAFF. The CDR3 nucleotides read TGCGCCAGCAGCTTGGGCTCCTCAGGGGGCACTGAAGCTTTCTTT.

This clonotype came up many times. The rearrangement joins TRBV6-1 to TRBJ1-5, with D possibly matching TRBD1 (5 bases). Germline assignment: CDR1 MNHNS and CDR2 SASEGT. Trimming shortened V by 6 bases and J by 3 bases, and 15 bases separated the two germline ends. The CDR3 loop spans 15 amino acids. As DNA, the CDR3 is TGTGCCAGCAGCCCTACCCTGGGGCCCAATCAGCCCCAGCATTTT. This codes for CASSPTLGPNQPQHF.

The V and J genes are TRBV5-1 and TRBJ2-3; D may be TRBD2 (6 bases). Germline V gene lookup returns CDR1 SGHRS and CDR2 YFSETQ. This CDR3 is 13 amino acids long. The V gene lost 4 bases and the J gene lost 4 bases, with 10 bases spanning the gap. The CDR3 region has the DNA TGCGCCAGCAGCCCCGGGACTGCAGATACGCAGTATTTT. It encodes CASSPGTADTQYF.

This clonotype has ten or more counts. An end of the junction differs from the germline gene, which may be a read error. The V and J genes are TRBV3-1 and TRBJ1-1; TRBD1 aligns across 10 bases. The CDR3 consists of 13 residues. Germline V lookup: CDR1 LGHDT, CDR2 YNNKEL (reference sequence). In nucleotides, the CDR3 is TGCGCCAGCAGCCAAGGACAGGGGGGCGAAGCTTTCTTT. As protein: CASSQGQGGEAFF.

The sample holds a few counts of this clonotype. This chain uses TRBV4-1 with TRBJ2-3; 11 bases agree with TRBD2. The CDR3 length is 18 residues. Germline CDR1 MGHRA, CDR2 YSYEKL. J lost 4 bases, V lost 4 bases, and 13 bases had no gene match. For the CDR3, the DNA is TGCGCCAGCAGCCGAACCCCGACTAGCGGGATCCCGGCAGATACGCAGTATTTT. It yields the protein CASSRTPTSGIPADTQYF.

The rearrangement uses TRBV2 and TRBJ1-3, with D unclear. V lost 7 bases and J lost 0, with 7 bases in between. The CDR3 is made up of 13 amino acids. Germline values: CDR1 SNHLY, CDR2 FYNNEI. The CDR3 sequence: CASTLHSGNTIYF. In DNA, the CDR3 is TGTGCCAGCACCCTTCACTCTGGAAACACCATATATTTT.

Ten or more counts support this clonotype. V usage is TRBV7-2 and J usage is TRBJ2-1, with 7 bases identical to TRBD2. The CDR3 is 16 amino acids. CDR1 and CDR2 (germline): SGHTA, FQGNSA. V was clipped by 7 bases and J by 4 bases; unmatched bases: 13. This CDR3 reads CASNRWGGRAYNEQFF. Here the CDR3 DNA reads TGTGCCAGCAATAGATGGGGTGGGAGGGCGTACAATGAGCAGTTCTTC.

There are a few counts of this clonotype. The V gene is TRBV7-2, the J gene TRBJ2-1; D uncertain. The V gene lost 5 bases and the J gene lost 7 bases, with 21 bases spanning the gap. CDR1 is SGHTA and CDR2 is FQGNSA in the germline V gene. CDR3 size: 16 residues. The CDR3 nucleotides are TGTGCCAGCAGCCCCATGTCGGCCCCCCTGGTAAATGAGCAGTTCTTC. Translation gives CASSPMSAPLVNEQFF.

The CDR3 reads CASSSLNRGNTEAFF. The CDR3 nucleotides read TGTGCCAGCAGCTCCCTTAACAGAGGGAACACTGAAGCTTTCTTT. The V call is TRBV5-5, the J call TRBJ1-1; D unclear. Germline V gives CDR1 SGHKS, CDR2 YYEKEE (reference sequence). V was shortened by 3 bases and J by 1 base, with 13 bases between the two germline ends. The CDR3 is made up of 15 amino acids.

The rearrangement joins TRBV7-9 to TRBJ2-5; 11 bases are shared with TRBD1. The germline CDR1 and CDR2 sequences are SEHNR and FQNEAQ (reference sequence). CDR3 length: 16 amino acids. With V trimmed by 5 bases and J by 4 bases, 9 bases remained unmatched. The CDR3 region is CASSTTGDRGIETQYF. CDR3 DNA sequence: TGTGCCAGCAGCACTACCGGGGACAGGGGGATAGAGACCCAGTACTTC.

The table lists this clonotype with a few counts. The chain joins TRBV6-5 to TRBJ2-1; TRBD2 might be the D (6 bases). The CDR3 totals 15 residues. Trimming shortened V by 4 bases and J by 5 bases, and 15 bases separated the two germline ends. CDR1 and CDR2 (germline): MNHEY, SVGAGI. This CDR3 is CASSFGDSAHNEQFF. The DNA of the CDR3 is TGTGCCAGCAGTTTCGGGGACTCCGCTCACAATGAGCAGTTCTTC.

This clonotype was observed many times. This chain uses TRBV30 with TRBJ2-1; D not certain. V lost 1 base and J 13 bases, leaving 17 bases between the germline ends. The V gene's germline CDR1 is GTSNPN and CDR2 SVGIG (reference sequence). The CDR3 loop spans 13 amino acids. The CDR3 DNA reads TGTGCCTGGAGTGGTAAAGGTGTTCTGAACCAGTTCTTC. This encodes CAWSGKGVLNQFF.